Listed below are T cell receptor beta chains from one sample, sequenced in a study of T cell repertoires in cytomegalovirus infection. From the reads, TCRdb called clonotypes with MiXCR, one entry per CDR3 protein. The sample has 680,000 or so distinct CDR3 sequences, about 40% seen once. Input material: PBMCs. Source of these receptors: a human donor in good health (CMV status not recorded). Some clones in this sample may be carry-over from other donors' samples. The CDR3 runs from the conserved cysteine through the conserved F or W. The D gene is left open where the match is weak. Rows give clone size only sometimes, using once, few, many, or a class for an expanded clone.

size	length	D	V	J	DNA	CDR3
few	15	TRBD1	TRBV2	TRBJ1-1	TGTGCCAGCAGTTACAGGGGTAGCATGAACACTGAAGCTTTCTTT	CASSYRGSMNTEAFF
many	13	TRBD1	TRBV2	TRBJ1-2	TGTGCCAGCCTAGGACAGGGGACATATGGCTACACCTTC	CASLGQGTYGYTF
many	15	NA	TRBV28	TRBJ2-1	TGTGCCAGCAGTTCCGGGGCCCTCGGGCACAATGAGCAGTTCTTC	CASSSGALGHNEQFF
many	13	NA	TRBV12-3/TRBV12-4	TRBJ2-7	TGTGCCAGCAGTTTATACGAACCCTACGAGCAGTACTTC	CASSLYEPYEQYF
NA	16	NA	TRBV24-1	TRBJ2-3	TGTGCCACCAGTGATTGGGGTCCAGGGACGGCAGATACGCAGTATTTT	CATSDWGPGTADTQYF
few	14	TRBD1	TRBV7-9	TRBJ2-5	TGTGCCAGCAGCTCAGGACAGGACCAAGAGACCCAGTACTTC	CASSSGQDQETQYF
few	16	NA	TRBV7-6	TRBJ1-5	TGTGCCAGCAGCATTGGGAAGTTTTCTAGCAATCAGCCCCAGCATTTT	CASSIGKFSSNQPQHF
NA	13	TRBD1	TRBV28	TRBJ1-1	TGTGCCAGCAGTTTATTGGGACAGGATGAAGCTTTCTTT	CASSLLGQDEAFF
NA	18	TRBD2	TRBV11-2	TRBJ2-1	TGTGCCAGCAGCCCCACGTTAATAGCGGGAGGGAGCGACAATGAGCAGTTCTTC	CASSPTLIAGGSDNEQFF
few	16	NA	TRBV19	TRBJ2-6	TGTGCCAGTAGTATAGATGAGGCCTCTGGGGCCAACGTCCTGACTTTC	CASSIDEASGANVLTF